The 8 T cell receptor beta chains below were found in one sample sequenced in a study of blood T cells in healthy people across ages (dated by TCRdb to 2014 to 2015). Library prep was done by 5' RACE. TCRdb shows the sequencer as Illumina HiSeq 2500. The second PCR ran for roughly 7 to 11 cycles and used a J-beta primer mix along with a sample-barcoded 5' primer. The public reads were reprocessed in TCRdb via fastp at Q25 and MiXCR, keeping in-frame beta chains. Rows merge per CDR3 protein into single entries with the most common DNA and genes. The sample table holds just under 900,000 distinct CDR3 sequences, of which under 30% were seen once. The top ten hold roughly 17% of the sample. The sample comprised blood. The receptor source for this set is a woman older than 75 in good health.

The sample holds one count of this clonotype. With a much larger clone just one base away, this may be a read error. This sequence joins TRBV3-1 and TRBJ2-7, with 12 positions matching TRBD1. Trimming took 6 bases from V and 6 from J; bases not matched to a gene: 6. CDR1 and CDR2 (germline): LGHDT, YNNKEL (reference sequence). The CDR3 runs 14 residues. CDR3 loop: CASSRDRGQLEQYF. CDR3 sequence (DNA): TGTGCCAGCAGTCGGGACAGGGGGCAGCTCGAGCAGTACTTC.

This clonotype showed up many times. This chain links TRBV29-1 with TRBJ2-5, with 9 bases aligning to TRBD1. After removal of 7 bases from V and 5 bases from J, the junction contained 2 bases not matched to a gene. Germline V gene lookup returns CDR1 SQVTM and CDR2 ANQGSEA. This CDR3 has 11 residues. This CDR3 reads CSGGTGETQYF. The DNA of the CDR3 is TGCAGCGGAGGGACAGGGGAGACCCAGTACTTC.

This clonotype was counted at least ten times. The chain joins TRBV6-2 or TRBV6-3 to TRBJ1-1, with D perhaps matching TRBD1 (5 bases). Germline V gene lookup returns CDR1 MNHEY and CDR2 SVGEGT. V was pared by 5 bases and J by 5 bases, with 24 bases between. The CDR3 runs to 17 residues. CDR3 DNA sequence: TGTGCCAGCAGTCGTACGTACCTGGTGGGGCTACAGACTGAAGCTTTCTTT. This translates into CASSRTYLVGLQTEAFF.

This clonotype appeared many times. The chain is built from TRBV7-9 and TRBJ1-1, with D maybe TRBD1 (5 bases). CDR1 is SEHNR and CDR2 is FQNEAQ in the germline V gene (reference sequence). With 5 bases removed from V and 1 base from J, the gap between germline ends came to 14 bases. The length of the CDR3 is 15 residues. The CDR3 protein is CASSATGRRNTEAFF. CDR3 nucleotide sequence: TGTGCCAGCAGCGCTACGGGACGAAGGAACACTGAAGCTTTCTTT.

This clonotype came up many times. The chain joins TRBV6-5 to TRBJ2-1; 7 bases align to TRBD1. The germline gives CDR1 MNHEY, CDR2 SVGAGI. This CDR3 comprises 16 residues. V lost 2 bases and J lost 1; bases outside the gene matches: 5. CDR3 sequence (DNA): TGTGCCAGCAGTTACGAAGGGGGCCTTTCCTACAATGAGCAGTTCTTC. Its translation is CASSYEGGLSYNEQFF.

With regard to this clonotype: A clone one base away is much larger, so this may be a read error. J is TRBJ2-1 and V is TRBV6-6; the D call may be TRBD1 or TRBD2 (7 bases each). CDR1 is MNHNY, CDR2 SVGAGI, per germline (reference sequence). This CDR3 spans 16 amino acids. The chain's CDR3 is CASTRGRGTVNNEQCF. In DNA, the CDR3 is TGTGCCAGCACGAGGGGGCGGGGGACCGTAAACAATGAGCAGTGCTTC.

This clonotype has a count of ten or more. The gene calls are TRBV7-6 and TRBJ2-5; possible D gene TRBD2, 6 bases. Per the germline V gene, CDR1 is SGHVS and CDR2 is FNYEAQ. V lost 2 bases to trimming and J lost 4 bases, with 8 bases between them. This CDR3 is built from 13 residues. The CDR3 protein is CASSLSGRETQYF. DNA of the CDR3: TGTGCCAGCAGCTTATCCGGGAGAGAGACCCAGTACTTC.

The chain joins TRBV7-2 to TRBJ2-5; 7 bases match TRBD1. The CDR3 extends over 15 amino acids. V dropped 4 bases and J dropped 1; count of bases not matched to a gene: 6. The germline V gene encodes CDR1 SGHTA and CDR2 FQGNSA. In DNA form, the CDR3 reads TGTGCCAGCAGCTGGACCGGGACAGCCCAAGAGACCCAGTACTTC. It yields the protein CASSWTGTAQETQYF.